What follows are 32 T cell receptor beta chains derived from one specimen sequenced in a study of early T cells in non-severe SARS-CoV-2 infection. TCRdb re-called the 5' RACE reads through MiXCR, storing one row per CDR3 protein. The sample includes over 30,000 distinct CDR3 sequences, 4.5% to 6% of them seen just once. Sequencing used whole blood. These receptors came from an adult who was a healthcare worker with PCR-confirmed SARS-CoV-2 infection or an uninfected control (not recorded which).

This clonotype was picked up many times. This CDR3 is CASSTRAGWGNEAFF. Here the CDR3 DNA reads TGTGCCAGCAGCACCCGAGCAGGGTGGGGGAATGAAGCTTTCTTT. V and J are TRBV13 and TRBJ1-1, with a possible D match to TRBD1 (5 bases). The CDR3 length is 15 residues. Germline CDR1 PRHDT, CDR2 FYEKMQ (reference sequence). V lost 5 bases and J lost 7, with 20 bases in between.

This clonotype was counted a few times. This rearrangement joins TRBV2 to TRBJ1-2; D is unresolved. Germline CDR1 SNHLY, CDR2 FYNNEI. There are 14 residues in the CDR3. Trimming left V 4 bases short and J 6 bases short, with 15 bases between. The CDR3 nucleotides read TGTGCCAGCAGTGTCACCATTAAGGCTGATGGCTACACCTTC. Translated, it gives CASSVTIKADGYTF.

This clonotype was detected many times. This rearrangement joins TRBV4-2 to TRBJ1-4, with a possible D match to TRBD1 (5 bases). Trimming pared 0 bases from V and 7 bases from J, leaving 12 bases between. Germline CDR1 reads LGHNA; CDR2 reads YNFKEQ. The CDR3 is 15 amino acids. CDR3 amino acids: CASSQEQARGEKLFF. CDR3 DNA: TGTGCCAGCAGCCAAGAACAGGCCCGGGGTGAAAAACTGTTTTTT.

This clonotype was picked up many times. The chain combines TRBV30 with TRBJ1-3, with D unclear. Trimming removed 6 bases at V and 0 bases at J, with 9 bases between. CDR1 is GTSNPN, CDR2 SVGIG, per germline (reference sequence). The CDR3 is 13 residues long. CDR3 in amino acids: CACTAGSGNTIYF. For the CDR3, the DNA is TGTGCCTGCACAGCAGGCTCTGGAAACACCATATATTTT.

The chain uses TRBV19 and TRBJ2-1; D is undetermined. From germline, CDR1 is LNHDA and CDR2 SQIVND (reference sequence). V was cut by 5 bases and J by 0 bases, with 11 bases left in between. This CDR3 comprises 15 residues. In nucleotides, the CDR3 is TGTGCCAGTAGTCGGCCTGCAAGCTCCTACAATGAGCAGTTCTTC. Residues: CASSRPASSYNEQFF.

This clonotype has just a few counts. The V and J genes are TRBV3-1 and TRBJ2-1; 11 positions agree with TRBD2. This CDR3 contains 16 residues. V dropped 4 bases and J dropped 0; count of bases not matched to a gene: 2. CDR1 is LGHDT, CDR2 YNNKEL, per germline (reference sequence). CDR3 residues: CASSPGLAGSYNEQFF. CDR3 nucleotides: TGTGCCAGCAGCCCAGGACTAGCGGGCTCCTACAATGAGCAGTTCTTC.

Ten or more counts support this clonotype. The CDR3 nucleotides read TGCGCCAGCAGCGGGGGAGGGGACTACTATCTCCAAGAGACCCAGTACTTC. Its translation is CASSGGGDYYLQETQYF. V and J are TRBV5-1 and TRBJ2-5; 7 positions match TRBD2. The CDR3 loop spans 17 amino acids. Germline assignment: CDR1 SGHRS and CDR2 YFSETQ. Trimming cost V 4 bases and J 1 base; bases outside gene matches: 13.

This clonotype was seen many times. The genes are TRBV7-9 and TRBJ1-2; D is uncertain. The V end lost 0 bases, the J end lost 8 bases, and 10 bases lay between the germline ends. Per germline, CDR1 SEHNR and CDR2 FQNEAQ (reference sequence). The CDR3 extends over 13 amino acids. CDR3 sequence reads: CASSLAESRGYTF. CDR3 sequence (DNA): TGTGCCAGCAGCTTAGCTGAGAGTCGGGGCTACACCTTC. The whole variable domain, filled in from reference TRBV7-9 and TRBJ1-2, reads DTGVSQNPRHKITKRGQNVTFRCDPISEHNRLYWYRQTLGQGPEFLTYFQNEAQLEKSRLLSDRFSAERPKGSFSTLEIQRTEQGDSAMYLCASSLAESRGYTFGSGTRLTVV.

Many counts were recorded for this clonotype. The chain carries TRBV18 and TRBJ1-1; 7 nucleotides agree with TRBD1. This CDR3 spans 15 amino acids. Per germline, CDR1 KGHSH and CDR2 LQKENI. V gave up 6 bases and J gave up 4 bases; unmatched junction bases: 11. The CDR3 sequence: CASSQETTGATEAFF. The CDR3, as DNA: TGTGCCAGCTCCCAGGAAACTACAGGGGCCACTGAAGCTTTCTTT.

There are many counts of this clonotype. V usage is TRBV11-2 and J usage is TRBJ2-5; 10 bases align to TRBD2. This CDR3 region has 16 residues. The V segment lost 3 bases and the J segment 2 bases; nucleotides outside the gene matches: 6. Germline V gene data show CDR1 as SGHAT and CDR2 as FQNNGV. The CDR3 nucleotides read TGTGCCAGCAGCTTTACTAGCGGGGAGAAACAAGAGACCCAGTACTTC. Translating gives CASSFTSGEKQETQYF.

This chain joins TRBV28 and TRBJ1-6, with a possible D match to TRBD1 (5 bases). Germline loops: CDR1 MDHEN, CDR2 SYDVKM. This CDR3 is 15 amino acids long. The V gene lost 3 bases and the J gene lost 8 bases, with 14 bases spanning the gap. The DNA of the CDR3 is TGTGCCAGCAGTTTTGTAGGGGCCAGGTATTCACCCCTCCACTTT. Its translation: CASSFVGARYSPLHF. The full variable domain, in which reference TRBV28 and TRBJ1-6 provide the parts outside the CDR3, is DVKVTQSSRYLVKRTGEKVFLECVQDMDHENMFWYRQDPGLGLRLIYFSYDVKMKEKGDIPEGYSVSREKKERFSLILESASTNQTSMYLCASSFVGARYSPLHFGNGTRLTVT.

This chain uses TRBV7-2 with TRBJ2-1; no clear D. The CDR3 consists of 14 residues. V was trimmed by 5 bases and J by 5 bases, leaving 13 bases between them. Germline CDR1 is SGHTA and CDR2 is FQGNSA. CDR3 sequence: CASSPDRGNNEQFF. CDR3 nucleotide sequence: TGTGCCAGCAGCCCAGACCGAGGCAACAATGAGCAGTTCTTC.

This clonotype was observed many times. The rearrangement joins TRBV5-1 to TRBJ2-5; 9 bases match TRBD1. The germline V gene encodes CDR1 SGHRS and CDR2 YFSETQ. The CDR3 loop spans 16 amino acids. Trimming at V came to 0 bases and at J to 5 bases, leaving 8 bases not matched to a gene. Here the CDR3 reads CASSLAGQGNYETQYF. The CDR3 DNA reads as TGCGCCAGCAGCTTGGCCGGACAGGGGAATTACGAGACCCAGTACTTC.

This clonotype was seen at least ten times. V is TRBV27 and J is TRBJ2-1, with 9 bases matching TRBD1. CDR1 and CDR2 from the germline V gene are MNHEY and SMNVEV (reference sequence). The length of the CDR3 is 14 residues. The J segment lost 8 bases and the V segment lost 2 bases, leaving 4 bases of the junction unmatched. CDR3 residues: CASSLRGQGDEQFF. DNA of the CDR3: TGTGCCAGCAGTTTACGGGGACAGGGCGATGAGCAGTTCTTC.

V usage is TRBV20-1 and J usage is TRBJ2-7, with 10 positions matching TRBD1. Per germline, CDR1 DFQATT and CDR2 SNEGSKA (reference sequence). The trim removed 1 base at V and 6 bases at J, leaving 6 bases unmatched. CDR3 length: 14 amino acids. The CDR3 DNA sequence: TGCAGTGCTAGAGGAACCGGGACAGGGGTCGAGCAGTACTTC. Protein sequence: CSARGTGTGVEQYF.

The chain is built from TRBV28 and TRBJ2-1; 16 nucleotides align to TRBD2. This CDR3 has 18 residues. Germline V lookup: CDR1 MDHEN, CDR2 SYDVKM. The ends lost 6 bases at V and 12 bases at J; junction bases unmatched: 17. The CDR3 DNA follows: TGTGCCAGCAGCTCACCTCCCGGGACTAGCGGGAGGGCCATCGGGCAGTTCTTC. Encoded protein: CASSSPPGTSGRAIGQFF.

This clonotype has only a few counts. CDR3: CASSSPSGAFF. Here the CDR3 DNA reads TGTGCCAGCAGCTCCCCTTCGGGGGCTTTCTTT. The chain couples TRBV7-9 to TRBJ1-1; D unclear. The CDR3 covers 11 residues. V was shortened by 4 bases and J by 11 bases, with 11 bases between the two germline ends. Germline CDR1 reads SEHNR; CDR2 reads FQNEAQ (reference sequence).

The chain combines TRBV18 with TRBJ2-1, with D possibly matching TRBD1 (6 bases). The V end lost 0 bases, the J end lost 5 bases, and 8 bases lay between the germline ends. The V gene's germline CDR1 is KGHSH and CDR2 LQKENI. The CDR3 is 14 residues long. The CDR3 reads CASSPPRGNNEQFF. Written as DNA, the CDR3 is TGTGCCAGCTCACCACCTAGGGGGAACAATGAGCAGTTCTTC.

A few counts support this clonotype. V usage is TRBV18 and J usage is TRBJ2-1; D is perhaps TRBD1 (5 bases). Trimming took 6 bases from V and 5 from J, leaving 23 bases between them. The germline CDR1 and CDR2 sequences are KGHSH and LQKENI. The CDR3 spans 17 residues. CDR3 region: CASSPLPTASPNNEQFF. The CDR3 DNA reads TGTGCCAGCTCCCCCCTCCCGACAGCGTCTCCCAACAATGAGCAGTTCTTC.

This clonotype was seen at least ten times. CDR3 sequence: CASSLGAGGYGYTF. In nucleotides, the CDR3 is TGCGCCAGCAGCTTGGGCGCAGGGGGCTATGGCTACACCTTC. V usage is TRBV5-1 and J usage is TRBJ1-2, with 7 bases identical to TRBD1. There are 14 residues in the CDR3. V was clipped by 0 bases and J by 4 bases; unmatched bases: 3. Germline V gene sequence: CDR1 SGHRS, CDR2 YFSETQ.

This clonotype was detected a few times. This chain joins TRBV20-1 and TRBJ1-5; D gene unclear. From germline, CDR1 is DFQATT and CDR2 SNEGSKA (reference sequence). Trimming left V 5 bases short and J 2 bases short, with 10 bases between. The CDR3 spans 13 residues. In DNA, the CDR3 is TGCAGTGCTGTGTCTTCGGGCAATCAGCCCCAGCATTTT. Translation gives CSAVSSGNQPQHF.

This clonotype showed up just a few times. The chain's CDR3 is CASSPIEETQYF. The CDR3 DNA sequence: TGTGCCAGCAGCCCTATAGAAGAGACCCAGTACTTC. The chain has TRBV7-6 and TRBJ2-5, with D hard to call. This CDR3 is 12 amino acids long. V was clipped by 5 bases and J by 3 bases, with 7 bases between them. CDR1 and CDR2 (germline): SGHVS, FNYEAQ. Combining the CDR3 with reference TRBV7-6 and TRBJ2-5 gives the whole variable domain GAGVSQSPRYKVTKRGQDVALRCDPISGHVSLYWYRQALGQGPEFLTYFNYEAQQDKSGLPNDRFSAERPEGSISTLTIQRTEQRDSAMYRCASSPIEETQYFGPGTRLLVL.

This chain links TRBV28 with TRBJ2-1; 9 bases line up with TRBD2. V lost 6 bases and J lost 5; bases outside the gene matches: 8. Germline loops: CDR1 MDHEN, CDR2 SYDVKM. This CDR3 region has 15 residues. The CDR3 nucleotides are TGTGCCAGCAGGGTGATTAGCGGGAGTAACAATGAGCAGTTCTTC. It translates to CASRVISGSNNEQFF.

The table lists this clonotype with many counts. The V call is TRBV7-9, the J call TRBJ2-5; the match to TRBD2 covers 8 bases. This CDR3 region has 17 residues. Germline CDR1 and CDR2: SEHNR and FQNEAQ (reference sequence). The trim removed 1 base at V and 2 bases at J, leaving 9 bases unmatched. Written as DNA, the CDR3 is TGTGCCAGCAGCTTAGAGGGTAGCGGGGCCCCACAAGAGACCCAGTACTTC. It is translated as CASSLEGSGAPQETQYF.

At least ten counts were recorded for this clonotype. The chain carries TRBV6-2 or TRBV6-3 and TRBJ2-1; a weak D match, TRBD2 (5 bases). CDR1 is MNHEY, CDR2 SVGEGT, per germline. V lost 5 bases to trimming and J lost 8 bases, with 16 bases between them. This CDR3 has 14 amino acids. As DNA, the CDR3 is TGTGCCAGCAGTAGGACTGCTCTGGTGGATGAGCAGTTCTTC. As protein: CASSRTALVDEQFF.

This chain links TRBV20-1 with TRBJ2-1; 7 nucleotides align to TRBD2. Germline CDR1 is DFQATT and CDR2 is SNEGSKA (reference sequence). V lost 6 bases to trimming and J lost 7 bases; unmatched junction nucleotides: 15. This CDR3 is built from 15 residues. The CDR3 DNA follows: TGCAGTGCGGGAGAGAGACTAGCTGGAGGGAATGAGCAGTTCTTC. Residues: CSAGERLAGGNEQFF.

The sample holds many counts of this clonotype. This rearrangement joins TRBV6-5 to TRBJ1-2, with no clear D. The germline V gene has CDR1 MNHEY and CDR2 SVGAGI. The CDR3 runs 13 residues. The ends were cut back, 2 bases at V and 4 bases at J, with 8 bases in the middle. As DNA, the CDR3 is TGTGCCAGCAGTTACGTAGGGAGCTATGGCTACACCTTC. This encodes CASSYVGSYGYTF.

In regard to this clonotype: Since a much larger clone is just one base distant, this may be a read error. The J gene is TRBJ2-3, the V gene TRBV20-1, with D possibly called TRBD1 or TRBD2 (5 bases each). The CDR3 length is 14 residues. The germline V gene has CDR1 DFQATT and CDR2 SNEGSKA (reference sequence). V gave up 4 bases and J gave up 7 bases, with 18 bases separating them. The CDR3 region is CSAIGQGVRHTQYF. CDR3 nucleotides: TGCAGTGCTATAGGGCAGGGAGTTCGGCATACGCAGTATTTT.

This clonotype was counted ten times or more. The chain has TRBV20-1 and TRBJ2-7; D may be TRBD1 or TRBD2 (6 bases each). Germline loops: CDR1 DFQATT, CDR2 SNEGSKA (reference sequence). The V and J ends lost 3 bases and 3 bases respectively, with 12 bases between them. This CDR3 has 13 amino acids. The CDR3 region has the DNA TGCAGTGCTAGGGGGGGACAATACTACGAGCAGTACTTC. Protein sequence: CSARGGQYYEQYF.

This clonotype was observed a few times. The rearrangement links TRBV5-1 to TRBJ2-3; TRBD1 matches 9 bases. The ends lost 0 bases at V and 4 bases at J; junction bases unmatched: 6. CDR3 length: 16 residues. The germline CDR1 and CDR2 sequences are SGHRS and YFSETQ. The CDR3 coding sequence is TGCGCCAGCAGCTTGGCCCTGACAGGGGGGCCAGATACGCAGTATTTT. Translation: CASSLALTGGPDTQYF.

The rearrangement links TRBV5-1 to TRBJ1-1; D may be TRBD1 (5 bases). The CDR3 is 14 amino acids. V lost 3 bases to trimming and J lost 1 base, with 10 bases between them. Germline CDR1 is SGHRS and CDR2 is YFSETQ. CDR3 in DNA: TGCGCCAGCAGCTCGACAGTCCCGAACACTGAAGCTTTCTTT. Translating gives CASSSTVPNTEAFF.

This clonotype was detected many times. The V call is TRBV5-4, the J call TRBJ2-1; D is possibly TRBD2 (5 bases). Trimming stripped 0 bases from V and 11 bases from J, with 18 bases between. Germline CDR1 SGHNT, CDR2 YYREEE (reference sequence). This CDR3 has 15 residues. CDR3 sequence reads: CASSLDLARGSQQFF. CDR3 nucleotide sequence: TGTGCCAGCAGCTTGGATTTAGCGCGTGGATCCCAGCAGTTCTTC. The full variable domain, in which reference TRBV5-4 and TRBJ2-1 provide the parts outside the CDR3, is ETGVTQSPTHLIKTRGQQVTLRCSSQSGHNTVSWYQQALGQGPQFIFQYYREEENGRGNFPPRFSGLQFPNYSSELNVNALELDDSALYLCASSLDLARGSQQFFGPGTRLTVL.